Presented here are 5 T cell receptor beta chains from one specimen sequenced in a study of OX40 agonist ivuxolimab in advanced cancers. Generated by immunoSEQ multiplex PCR, the TCRdb table keeps only in-frame clones and is missing some. Of under 85,000 clones listed, 91% were seen once; the top ten hold approximately 0.3%. The sample consisted of CD4+ or CD8+ T cells sorted from blood, taken in a trial of the OX40 agonist ivuxolimab. Receptor source: an adult with an advanced solid tumor such as melanoma, head and neck, liver or kidney cancer.

The genes are TRBV5-1 and TRBJ1-2, with D maybe TRBD1 (6 bases). Deletions cut 6 bases from V and 2 bases from J, with 14 bases between. The germline CDR1 and CDR2 sequences are SGHRS and YFSETQ. The CDR3 runs to 14 residues. CDR3 residues: CASTLGGVNYGYTF. The CDR3 nucleotides are TGCGCCAGCACCCTAGGGGGGGTCAACTATGGCTACACCTTC.

The chain joins TRBV4-2 to TRBJ2-7, with D uncertain. V lost 4 bases and J lost 0, with 10 bases in between. This CDR3 is built from 14 residues. In germline, CDR1 is LGHNA, CDR2 YNFKEQ. CDR3 sequence: CASSRAGSSYEQYF. The CDR3 DNA sequence: TGTGCCAGCAGCCGCGCTGGCAGCTCCTACGAGCAGTACTTC.

The chain carries TRBV5-5 and TRBJ1-4; D may be TRBD1 (6 bases). Germline CDR1 SGHKS, CDR2 YYEKEE (reference sequence). Trimming left V 5 bases short and J 0 bases short, with 14 bases between. This CDR3 region has 16 residues. CDR3 bases: TGTGCCAGCAGGTACAGGGTTGCCGCAACTAATGAAAAACTGTTTTTT. Protein: CASRYRVAATNEKLFF.

This rearrangement joins TRBV5-8 to TRBJ1-1; no reliable D call. Germline V gene lookup returns CDR1 SGHTS and CDR2 YDEGEE. The CDR3 has 15 amino acids. V was shortened by 3 bases and J by 1 base, with 13 bases between the two germline ends. CDR3 protein: CASSWRTGKNTEAFF. As DNA, the CDR3 is TGTGCCAGCAGCTGGCGGACGGGCAAGAACACTGAAGCTTTCTTT. The whole variable domain, filled in from reference TRBV5-8 and TRBJ1-1, reads EAGVTQSPTHLIKTRGQQATLRCSPISGHTSVYWYQQALGLGLQFLLWYDEGEERNRGNFPPRFSGRQFPNYSSELNVNALELEDSALYLCASSWRTGKNTEAFFGQGTRLTVV.

The chain joins TRBV19 to TRBJ2-1; 9 nucleotides match TRBD2. V dropped 4 bases and J dropped 0; count of bases not matched to a gene: 7. The germline gives CDR1 LNHDA, CDR2 SQIVND (reference sequence). The CDR3 is made up of 17 amino acids. In DNA form, the CDR3 reads TGTGCCAGTAGTAGCATACTAGCGGGTCTCTCCTACAATGAGCAGTTCTTC. As protein: CASSSILAGLSYNEQFF.